This T cell receptor beta chain is drawn from a study of shared clonotypes between healthy human individuals. This clone was picked up a small number of times. Only Caucasian adults living in Nashville, Tennessee served as donors. Data came from immunoSEQ multiplex PCR; TCRdb stores just in-frame clones and leaves some out. Altogether about 640,000 clones are present, approximately 75% being singletons, with the ten largest covering around 2%. Germline CDR1 and CDR2: MNHEY and SMNVEV (reference sequence). V shed 5 bases and J 7 bases; nucleotides not matched to a gene: 12. CDR3 length: 18 amino acids.

This rearrangement joins TRBV27 to TRBJ2-1; TRBD2 matches at 15 bases. The receptor's source is a woman aged 25 to 39 in good health. Sequencing used memory CD4+ T cells sorted from blood. Regarding subset: CD45RA-negative fraction. CDR3: CASSKGLAGGPRGNEQFF. CDR3 bases: TGTGCCAGCAGTAAGGGACTAGCGGGAGGCCCTAGGGGGAATGAGCAGTTCTTC.